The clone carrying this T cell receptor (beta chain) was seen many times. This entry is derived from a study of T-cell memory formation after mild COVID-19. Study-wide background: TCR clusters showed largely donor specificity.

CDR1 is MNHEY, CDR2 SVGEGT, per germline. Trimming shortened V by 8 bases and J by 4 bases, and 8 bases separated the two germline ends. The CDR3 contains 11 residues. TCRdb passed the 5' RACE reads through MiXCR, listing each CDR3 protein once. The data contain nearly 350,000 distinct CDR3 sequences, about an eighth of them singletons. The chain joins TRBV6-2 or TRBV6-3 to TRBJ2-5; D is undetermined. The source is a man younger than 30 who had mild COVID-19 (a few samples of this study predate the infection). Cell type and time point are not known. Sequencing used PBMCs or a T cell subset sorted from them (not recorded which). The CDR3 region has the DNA TGTGCCAGCCGCCAAGGAGAGACCCAGTACTTC. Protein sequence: CASRQGETQYF.